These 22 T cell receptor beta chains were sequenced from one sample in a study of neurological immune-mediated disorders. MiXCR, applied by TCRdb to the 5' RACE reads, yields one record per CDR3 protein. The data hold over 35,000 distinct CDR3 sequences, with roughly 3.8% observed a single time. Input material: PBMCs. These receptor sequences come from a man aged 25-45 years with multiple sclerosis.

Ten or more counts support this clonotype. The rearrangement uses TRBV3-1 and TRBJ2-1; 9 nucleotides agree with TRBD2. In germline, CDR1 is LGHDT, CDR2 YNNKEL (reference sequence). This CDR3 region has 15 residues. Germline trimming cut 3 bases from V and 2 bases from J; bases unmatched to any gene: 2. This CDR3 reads CASSHGGGAYNEQFF. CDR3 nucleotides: TGTGCCAGCAGCCATGGCGGGGGGGCCTACAATGAGCAGTTCTTC.

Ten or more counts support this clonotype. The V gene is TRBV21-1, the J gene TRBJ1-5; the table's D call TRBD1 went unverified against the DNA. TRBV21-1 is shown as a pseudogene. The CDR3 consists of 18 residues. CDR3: CASSKAAKGLNLNQPQHF. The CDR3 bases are TGTGCCAGCAGCAAAGCGGCTAAGGGGCTAAACCTGAATCAGCCCCAGCATTTT.

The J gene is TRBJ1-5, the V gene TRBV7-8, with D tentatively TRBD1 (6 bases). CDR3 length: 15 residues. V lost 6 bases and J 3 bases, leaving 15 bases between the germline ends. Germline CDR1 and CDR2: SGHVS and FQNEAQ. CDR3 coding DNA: TGTGCCAGCAGTCACCGCTGGGACAACAATCAGCCCCAGCATTTT. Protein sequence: CASSHRWDNNQPQHF.

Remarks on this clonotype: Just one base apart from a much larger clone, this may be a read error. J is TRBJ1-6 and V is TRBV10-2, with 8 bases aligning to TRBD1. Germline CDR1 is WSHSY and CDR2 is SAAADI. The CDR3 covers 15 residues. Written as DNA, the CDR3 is TGCGCCAGCAGGACCCAGGACAGGGTTGATTCACCCCTCAACTTT. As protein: CASRTQDRVDSPLNF.

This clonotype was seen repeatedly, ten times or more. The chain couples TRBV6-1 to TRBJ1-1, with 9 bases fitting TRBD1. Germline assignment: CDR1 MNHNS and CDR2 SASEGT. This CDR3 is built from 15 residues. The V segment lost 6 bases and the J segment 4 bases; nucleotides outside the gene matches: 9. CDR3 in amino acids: CASRNTKTGGTEAFF. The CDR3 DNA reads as TGTGCCAGCAGGAATACAAAGACAGGGGGCACTGAAGCTTTCTTT.

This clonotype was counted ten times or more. CDR3 DNA sequence: TGTGCCAGCACCTCGACTAGCGGGGGACCCTTTGAGCAGTTCTTC. As protein: CASTSTSGGPFEQFF. The chain links TRBV6-6 to TRBJ2-1; 12 nucleotides align to TRBD2. The CDR3 loop spans 15 amino acids. Germline V lookup: CDR1 MNHNY, CDR2 SVGAGI (reference sequence). V was pared by 7 bases and J by 9 bases, with 10 bases of the junction left unmatched.

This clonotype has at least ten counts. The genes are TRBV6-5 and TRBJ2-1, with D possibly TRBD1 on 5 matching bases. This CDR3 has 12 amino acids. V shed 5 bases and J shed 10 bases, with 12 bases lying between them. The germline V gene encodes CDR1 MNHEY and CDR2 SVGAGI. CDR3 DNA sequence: TGTGCCAGCAGTGGCGGACCAGGGGAGCAGTTCTTC. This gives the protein CASSGGPGEQFF.

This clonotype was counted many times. The chain's CDR3 is CASSLRTANTGELFF. In DNA form, the CDR3 reads TGTGCCAGCAGCCTGAGGACAGCGAACACCGGGGAGCTGTTTTTT. The chain has TRBV9 and TRBJ2-2; maybe TRBD1 (6 bases). Between the trimmed V and J ends, which lost 4 bases and 0 bases, there was a span of 10 bases. This CDR3 contains 15 residues. CDR1 and CDR2 from the germline V gene are SGDLS and YYNGEE.

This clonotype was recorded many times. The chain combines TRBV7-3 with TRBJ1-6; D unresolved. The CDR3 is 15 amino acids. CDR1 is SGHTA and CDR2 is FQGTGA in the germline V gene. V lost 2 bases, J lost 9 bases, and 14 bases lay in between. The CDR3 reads CASSLGGLQASPLHF. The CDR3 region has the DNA TGTGCCAGCAGCTTAGGAGGACTGCAGGCTTCACCCCTCCACTTT.

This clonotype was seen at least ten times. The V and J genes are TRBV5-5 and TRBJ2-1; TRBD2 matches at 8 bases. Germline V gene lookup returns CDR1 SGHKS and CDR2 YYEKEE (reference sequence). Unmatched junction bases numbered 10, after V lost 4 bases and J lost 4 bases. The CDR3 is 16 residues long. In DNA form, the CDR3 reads TGTGCCAGCAGCGTCTCTAGCGGGTCAGATTACAATGAGCAGTTCTTC. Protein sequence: CASSVSSGSDYNEQFF.

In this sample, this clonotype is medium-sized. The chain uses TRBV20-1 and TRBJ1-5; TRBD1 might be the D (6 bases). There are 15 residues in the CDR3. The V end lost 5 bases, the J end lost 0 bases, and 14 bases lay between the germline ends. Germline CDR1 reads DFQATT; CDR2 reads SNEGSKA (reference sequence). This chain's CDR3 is CSARKGQFSNQPQHF. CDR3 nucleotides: TGCAGTGCTCGCAAAGGACAGTTTAGCAATCAGCCCCAGCATTTT.

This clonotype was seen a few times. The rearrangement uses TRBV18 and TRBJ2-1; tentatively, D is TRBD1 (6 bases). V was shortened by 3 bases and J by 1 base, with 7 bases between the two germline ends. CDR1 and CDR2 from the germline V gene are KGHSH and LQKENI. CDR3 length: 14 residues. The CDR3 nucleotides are TGTGCCAGCTCACCTACAGGGTCCTACAATGAGCAGTTCTTC. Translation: CASSPTGSYNEQFF.

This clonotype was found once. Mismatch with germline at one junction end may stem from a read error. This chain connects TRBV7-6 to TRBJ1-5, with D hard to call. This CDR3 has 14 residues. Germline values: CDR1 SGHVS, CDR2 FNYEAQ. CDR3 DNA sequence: TGTGCCAGCAGCCCCGGGCCTAGCAATCAGCCCCAGAATTTT. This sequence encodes CASSPGPSNQPQNF.

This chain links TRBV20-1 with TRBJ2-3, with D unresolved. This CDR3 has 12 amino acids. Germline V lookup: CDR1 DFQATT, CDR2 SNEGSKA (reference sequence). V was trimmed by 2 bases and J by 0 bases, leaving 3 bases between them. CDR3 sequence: CSARTSTDTQYF. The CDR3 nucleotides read TGCAGTGCTAGAACTAGCACAGATACGCAGTATTTT.

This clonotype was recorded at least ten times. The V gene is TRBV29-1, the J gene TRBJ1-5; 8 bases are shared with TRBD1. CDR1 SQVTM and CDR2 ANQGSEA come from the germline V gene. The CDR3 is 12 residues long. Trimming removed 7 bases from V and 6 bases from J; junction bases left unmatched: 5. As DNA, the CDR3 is TGCAGCGCCGGGACAGGCGGTCAGCCCCAGCATTTT. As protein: CSAGTGGQPQHF.

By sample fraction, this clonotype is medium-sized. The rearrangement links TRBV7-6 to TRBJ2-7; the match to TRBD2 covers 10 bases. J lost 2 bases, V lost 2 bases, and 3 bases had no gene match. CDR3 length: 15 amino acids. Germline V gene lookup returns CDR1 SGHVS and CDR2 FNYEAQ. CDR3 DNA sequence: TGTGCCAGCAGCTTAACTAGCGGGGACACCTACGAGCAGTACTTC. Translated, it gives CASSLTSGDTYEQYF. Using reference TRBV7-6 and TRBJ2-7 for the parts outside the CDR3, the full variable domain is GAGVSQSPRYKVTKRGQDVALRCDPISGHVSLYWYRQALGQGPEFLTYFNYEAQQDKSGLPNDRFSAERPEGSISTLTIQRTEQRDSAMYRCASSLTSGDTYEQYFGPGTRLTVT.

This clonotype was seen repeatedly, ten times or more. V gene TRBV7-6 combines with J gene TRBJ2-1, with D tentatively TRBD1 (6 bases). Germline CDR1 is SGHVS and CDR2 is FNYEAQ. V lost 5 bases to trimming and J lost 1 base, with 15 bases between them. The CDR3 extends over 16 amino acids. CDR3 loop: CASSPGQFLSYNEQFF. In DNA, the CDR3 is TGTGCCAGCAGCCCCGGACAGTTCCTATCCTACAATGAGCAGTTCTTC. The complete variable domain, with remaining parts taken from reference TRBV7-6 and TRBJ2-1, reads GAGVSQSPRYKVTKRGQDVALRCDPISGHVSLYWYRQALGQGPEFLTYFNYEAQQDKSGLPNDRFSAERPEGSISTLTIQRTEQRDSAMYRCASSPGQFLSYNEQFFGPGTRLTVL.

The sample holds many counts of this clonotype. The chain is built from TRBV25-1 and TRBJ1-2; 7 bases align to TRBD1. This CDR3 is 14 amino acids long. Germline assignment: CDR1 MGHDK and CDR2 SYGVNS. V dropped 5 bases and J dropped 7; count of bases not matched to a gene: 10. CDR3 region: CASSRDSGGSGYTF. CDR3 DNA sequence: TGTGCCAGCAGTAGGGACAGCGGGGGTAGTGGCTACACCTTC.

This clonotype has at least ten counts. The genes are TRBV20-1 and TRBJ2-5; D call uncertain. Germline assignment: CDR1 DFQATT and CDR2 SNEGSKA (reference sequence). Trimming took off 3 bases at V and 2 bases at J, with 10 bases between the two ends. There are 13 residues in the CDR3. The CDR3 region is CSASFARQETQYF. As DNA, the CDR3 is TGCAGTGCTAGTTTCGCGAGACAAGAGACCCAGTACTTC.

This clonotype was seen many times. DNA for the CDR3: TGCAGTGCTAGATCCCCTAGGGGGGATACAGATACGCAGTATTTT. It translates to CSARSPRGDTDTQYF. The chain couples TRBV20-1 to TRBJ2-3, with D perhaps given as TRBD1 or TRBD2 (6 bases each). The CDR3 sequence is 15 residues long. With 2 bases removed from V and 3 bases from J, the gap between germline ends came to 15 bases. Germline values: CDR1 DFQATT, CDR2 SNEGSKA (reference sequence).

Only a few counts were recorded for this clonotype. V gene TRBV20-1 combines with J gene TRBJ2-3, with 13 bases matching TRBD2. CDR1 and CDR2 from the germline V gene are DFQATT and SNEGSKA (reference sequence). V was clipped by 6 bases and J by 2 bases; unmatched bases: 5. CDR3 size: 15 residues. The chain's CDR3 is CSAETSGGSTDTQYF. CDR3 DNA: TGCAGTGCCGAGACTAGCGGGGGGTCCACAGATACGCAGTATTTT.

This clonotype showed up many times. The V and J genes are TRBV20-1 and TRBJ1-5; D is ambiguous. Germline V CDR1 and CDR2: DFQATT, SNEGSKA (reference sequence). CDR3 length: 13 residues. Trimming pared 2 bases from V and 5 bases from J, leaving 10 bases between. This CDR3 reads CSARLREDQPQHF. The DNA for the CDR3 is TGCAGTGCTAGACTCCGAGAGGATCAGCCCCAGCATTTT.